These 21 T cell receptor beta chains came from one sample sequenced in a study of cytomegalovirus exposure and HLA in healthy donors. The primer mix had 60 Vbeta and 13 Jbeta primers. Assay used: immunoSEQ multiplex PCR; TCRdb lists only in-frame clones, some missing. The sample yields around 230,000 clones, 60% to 80% seen once. The source material was PBMCs. The source of these receptors is a male donor in good health and CMV-seronegative.

This clone was seen just once. The chain links TRBV27 to TRBJ2-5, with a tentative D call TRBD1 (6 bases). The V end was cut by 5 bases, the J end by 4 bases, with 20 bases between. Germline V lookup: CDR1 MNHEY, CDR2 SMNVEV (reference sequence). The CDR3 is made up of 16 amino acids. CDR3 sequence: CASSPRPLGAGETQYF. In DNA form, the CDR3 reads TGTGCCAGCAGTCCCCGTCCGCTGGGGGCTGGAGAGACCCAGTACTTC.

The V and J genes are TRBV27 and TRBJ1-2; 7 nucleotides line up with TRBD1. After removal of 5 bases from V and 5 bases from J, the junction contained 8 bases not matched to a gene. CDR3 length equals 14 residues. Germline values: CDR1 MNHEY, CDR2 SMNVEV (reference sequence). Here the CDR3 DNA reads TGTGCCAGCAGTACACAGGGGTCTAGGTATGGCTACACCTTC. This translates into CASSTQGSRYGYTF.

The chain employs TRBV13 and TRBJ2-1; 8 bases map to TRBD1. This CDR3 is 13 amino acids long. The junction had 3 bases not matched to a gene; V was cut back by 5 bases and J by 6 bases. From germline, CDR1 is PRHDT and CDR2 FYEKMQ (reference sequence). The CDR3 region is CASSLDRGNEQFF. The CDR3 DNA sequence: TGTGCCAGCAGCCTCGACAGGGGCAATGAGCAGTTCTTC.

V gene TRBV23-1 combines with J gene TRBJ2-2, with D possibly TRBD2 on 6 matching bases. TRBV23-1 is classed as an ORF, of uncertain function. Trimming removed 2 bases from V and 7 bases from J, with 14 bases in between. The CDR3 is made up of 15 amino acids. In nucleotides, the CDR3 is TGCGCCAGCAGTCAAGCGGGGCCCGGAGGCGGGGAGCTGTTTTTT. Translating it yields CASSQAGPGGGELFF.

The V and J genes are TRBV6-4 and TRBJ2-3; TRBD2 matches 7 bases. Germline CDR1 and CDR2: MRHNA and SNTAGT. This CDR3 is 15 amino acids long. Trimming at V came to 5 bases and at J to 6 bases, leaving 11 bases not matched to a gene. The CDR3 region is CASSLTGLLQDTQYF. The CDR3 coding sequence is TGTGCCAGCAGTTTAACGGGACTATTACAGGATACGCAGTATTTT.

V usage is TRBV4-1 and J usage is TRBJ1-2, with a possible D match to TRBD1 (6 bases). Germline loops: CDR1 MGHRA, CDR2 YSYEKL. Trimming removed 4 bases from V and 4 bases from J, with 16 bases in between. The CDR3 length is 15 residues. The CDR3 reads CASSPGGAQAYGYTF. The CDR3 DNA sequence: TGCGCCAGCAGCCCGGGGGGGGCGCAGGCCTATGGCTACACCTTC.

The V call is TRBV11-2, the J call TRBJ2-5; D perhaps matches TRBD1 (5 bases). This CDR3 has 11 amino acids. Per the germline V gene, CDR1 is SGHAT and CDR2 is FQNNGV. Trimming pared 5 bases from V and 7 bases from J, leaving 8 bases between. The CDR3 region is CASSIQVTQYF. In nucleotides, the CDR3 is TGTGCCAGCAGCATACAGGTGACCCAGTACTTC.

V is TRBV7-9 and J is TRBJ1-6; D unresolved. Germline V gives CDR1 SEHNR, CDR2 FQNEAQ (reference sequence). Trimming took 2 bases from V and 6 from J, leaving 8 bases between them. The CDR3 length is 14 residues. The CDR3, as DNA: TGTGCCAGCAGCTTAAGGGAGGGTAATTCACCCCTCCACTTT. Its protein product is CASSLREGNSPLHF. Together with reference TRBV7-9 and TRBJ1-6, the CDR3 gives the full variable domain: DTGVSQNPRHKITKRGQNVTFRCDPISEHNRLYWYRQTLGQGPEFLTYFQNEAQLEKSRLLSDRFSAERPKGSFSTLEIQRTEQGDSAMYLCASSLREGNSPLHFGNGTRLTVT.

This clone was seen just once. The J gene is TRBJ1-1, the V gene TRBV19; D may be TRBD1 (5 bases). The CDR3 is 14 amino acids. V was clipped by 7 bases and J by 5 bases, with 17 bases between them. Germline V CDR1 and CDR2: LNHDA, SQIVND (reference sequence). This CDR3 is CASTFQGFMTEAFF. The CDR3 region has the DNA TGTGCCAGTACCTTTCAGGGATTTATGACTGAAGCTTTCTTT.

The chain couples TRBV20-1 to TRBJ2-7; weak D call: TRBD1 (5 bases). CDR3 length equals 9 residues. The V end lost 7 bases, the J end lost 12 bases, and 13 bases lay between the germline ends. CDR1 is DFQATT and CDR2 is SNEGSKA in the germline V gene (reference sequence). As DNA, the CDR3 is TGCAGTGTTCAGGGCCGACCGTACTTC. Amino acids: CSVQGRPYF.

The chain's CDR3 is CASSRSGSSSYEQYF. CDR3 sequence (DNA): TGTGCCAGCAGCCGGAGCGGGTCGAGCTCCTACGAGCAGTACTTC. V is TRBV9 and J is TRBJ2-7; maybe TRBD2 (6 bases). The CDR3 totals 15 residues. The ends were cut back, 4 bases at V and 0 bases at J, with 14 bases in the middle. Germline V gene lookup returns CDR1 SGDLS and CDR2 YYNGEE.

CDR3 region: CASSSLSDRVGEKLFF. The CDR3 region has the DNA TGTGCCAGCTCATCCCTCTCGGACAGGGTCGGTGAAAAACTGTTTTTT. The chain recombines TRBV18 with TRBJ1-4; 8 bases fit TRBD1. Looked up from germline, CDR1 is KGHSH and CDR2 is LQKENI. The V gene end was trimmed by 5 bases and the J gene end by 7 bases; junction bases not matched to a gene: 12. The CDR3 totals 16 residues.

This clone has only a few counts. V is TRBV5-4 and J is TRBJ2-7, with TRBD2 identical over 9 bases. This CDR3 contains 15 residues. CDR1 is SGHNT and CDR2 is YYREEE in the germline V gene (reference sequence). The V segment lost 3 bases and the J segment 6 bases; nucleotides outside the gene matches: 10. DNA of the CDR3: TGTGCCAGCAGCTCCGTCGGGGCGGGGGGGCGCGAGCAGTACTTC. Its translation is CASSSVGAGGREQYF.

The chain has TRBV5-4 and TRBJ2-1; TRBD2 matches at 15 bases. This CDR3 is 16 amino acids long. After removal of 6 bases from V and 7 bases from J, the junction contained 8 bases not matched to a gene. Germline V gene data show CDR1 as SGHNT and CDR2 as YYREEE (reference sequence). The CDR3 spells CASTPGLAGGVNEQFF. CDR3 DNA sequence: TGTGCCAGCACCCCTGGACTAGCGGGAGGGGTAAATGAGCAGTTCTTC.

V usage is TRBV9 and J usage is TRBJ2-7, with 8 nucleotides matching TRBD2. The CDR3 loop spans 18 amino acids. CDR1 SGDLS and CDR2 YYNGEE come from the germline V gene. V was clipped by 3 bases and J by 5 bases; unmatched bases: 19. CDR3: CASSARGGRGLASDEQYF. CDR3 sequence (DNA): TGTGCCAGCAGCGCTCGAGGGGGGCGAGGACTAGCTTCCGACGAGCAGTACTTC.

The genes are TRBV15 and TRBJ2-7; D is ambiguous. Trimming cost V 5 bases and J 2 bases, with 10 bases left between them. The CDR3 extends over 13 amino acids. Germline values: CDR1 LNHNV, CDR2 YYDKDF (reference sequence). The CDR3 DNA is TGTGCCACCAGCTCCCGACGGGCCTACGAGCAGTACTTC. Translating it yields CATSSRRAYEQYF.

The V and J genes are TRBV9 and TRBJ2-7; 10 nucleotides match TRBD2. This CDR3 is built from 18 residues. CDR1 is SGDLS and CDR2 is YYNGEE in the germline V gene. V shed 0 bases, J shed 2 bases, and the junction held 11 bases outside the gene matches. This CDR3 is CASSVGERGGPSPYEQYF. The CDR3 DNA reads as TGTGCCAGCAGCGTAGGAGAGCGGGGGGGCCCCTCCCCCTACGAGCAGTACTTC.

This clone was counted once. The CDR3 DNA sequence: TGTGCCAGCAGCTATAGAGATACGCAGTATTTT. It yields the protein CASSYRDTQYF. This rearrangement joins TRBV11-2 to TRBJ2-3; no firm D call. The CDR3 length is 11 residues. The V end was cut by 4 bases, the J end by 5 bases, with 4 bases between. Per germline, CDR1 SGHAT and CDR2 FQNNGV.

This clone has more than one count but fewer than ten. The chain couples TRBV27 to TRBJ2-6; 8 bases are a match to TRBD1. CDR3 length: 17 residues. Germline assignment: CDR1 MNHEY and CDR2 SMNVEV (reference sequence). V lost 2 bases to trimming and J lost 2 bases; unmatched junction nucleotides: 5. The CDR3 DNA reads TGTGCCAGCAGTTTACGTTCGACAGGGGCTGGGGCCAACGTCCTGACTTTC. Protein: CASSLRSTGAGANVLTF. Filled out from reference TRBV27 and TRBJ2-6, the complete variable domain reads EAQVTQNPRYLITVTGKKLTVTCSQNMNHEYMSWYRQDPGLGLRQIYYSMNVEVTDKGDVPEGYKVSRKEKRNFPLILESPSPNQTSLYFCASSLRSTGAGANVLTFGAGSRLTVL.

This chain connects TRBV7-2 to TRBJ1-5, with 8 bases aligning to TRBD1. V lost 4 bases to trimming and J lost 7 bases; unmatched junction nucleotides: 6. Germline V gives CDR1 SGHTA, CDR2 FQGNSA. The CDR3 is made up of 14 amino acids. CDR3 coding DNA: TGTGCCAGCAGCTCCCGGACAGGGCCCCAGCCCCAGCATTTT. Encoded protein: CASSSRTGPQPQHF.

The CDR3 loop is CASSLVLSGNTEAFF. DNA of the CDR3: TGTGCCAGCAGCTTAGTACTAAGCGGGAACACTGAAGCTTTCTTT. J is TRBJ1-1 and V is TRBV7-9; D is ambiguous. This CDR3 is built from 15 residues. Germline CDR1 and CDR2: SEHNR and FQNEAQ (reference sequence). V dropped 1 base and J dropped 1 base, with 10 bases sitting between them.